These 11 T cell receptor beta chains were all obtained from the same sample, sequenced in a study of spatial heterogeneity in lung cancer. The study, taken as a whole, reports: Counts of expanded alpha and beta TCRs within tumors tracked the tumor nonsynonymous mutation count.

One entry per CDR3 protein, called by TCRdb with MiXCR from the 5' RACE reads. The repertoire holds roughly 11,000 distinct CDR3 sequences, about 14% seen once, with around a sixth in the top ten. Their target antigens are unknown. Sample time point: sample taken at primary tumor resection. The source was lung tumor tissue, collected at surgery. The origin of the receptors is a male donor with early-stage non-small cell lung cancer.

V gene TRBV4-1 combines with J gene TRBJ2-1; 8 positions match TRBD2. The CDR3 length is 16 residues. Looked up from germline, CDR1 is MGHRA and CDR2 is YSYEKL. J gave up 4 bases and V 0 bases, and 5 bases lay outside the gene matches. The CDR3 DNA sequence: TGCGCCAGCAGCCAAGATCCCCAGCGGGAGTACAATGAGCAGTTCTTC. Its translation: CASSQDPQREYNEQFF.

The rearrangement joins TRBV4-2 to TRBJ1-4, with D uncertain. CDR1 LGHNA and CDR2 YNFKEQ come from the germline V gene. Trimming pared 7 bases from V and 1 base from J, leaving 16 bases between. This CDR3 is built from 16 residues. The CDR3 here is CASTQTVTVTNEKLFF. The CDR3 region has the DNA TGTGCCAGCACACAGACCGTGACCGTAACTAATGAAAAACTGTTTTTT.

This clonotype occurred many times. This chain links TRBV11-2 with TRBJ2-2; a possible D gene is TRBD1 (6 bases). Trimming took 2 bases from V and 4 from J, leaving 11 bases between them. The CDR3 sequence is 15 residues long. The germline V gene has CDR1 SGHAT and CDR2 FQNNGV. The CDR3 here is CASSLNRQVTGELFF. Here the CDR3 DNA reads TGTGCCAGCAGCTTAAACCGACAGGTCACCGGGGAGCTGTTTTTT.

This clonotype was seen only a few times. This may be a read error: a much more frequent sequence differs by one nucleotide. The chain couples TRBV20-1 to TRBJ2-7; either TRBD1 or TRBD2 may fit D (5 bases each). Germline V gene lookup returns CDR1 DFQATT and CDR2 SNEGSKA (reference sequence). The CDR3 loop spans 16 amino acids. V dropped 7 bases and J dropped 2 bases, with 24 bases sitting between them. CDR3 amino acids: CSVLRPARGLPYEQYF. CDR3 in DNA: TGCAGTGTCCTCCGACCGGCGAGGGGCCTTCCCTACGAGCAGTACTTC.

This clonotype was counted many times. The rearrangement joins TRBV4-2 to TRBJ2-3; D tentatively reads TRBD1 or TRBD2 (6 bases each). V lost 0 bases and J lost 2, with 15 bases in between. Germline CDR1 and CDR2: LGHNA and YNFKEQ. The CDR3 extends over 17 amino acids. CDR3 nucleotide sequence: TGTGCCAGCAGCCAAGATTATCCGGGGGCTTTCACAGATACGCAGTATTTT. It specifies CASSQDYPGAFTDTQYF.

This clonotype was observed many times. The V call is TRBV28, the J call TRBJ2-7, with D perhaps TRBD2 (6 bases). Germline CDR1 MDHEN, CDR2 SYDVKM. CDR3 length: 14 amino acids. With 7 bases removed from V and 4 bases from J, the gap between germline ends came to 17 bases. CDR3 sequence (DNA): TGTGCCAGCACCTCCGGGGGTTTGGGGTACGAGCAGTACTTC. Residues: CASTSGGLGYEQYF.

This clonotype was counted many times. The chain has TRBV6-5 and TRBJ2-3; 7 bases are a match to TRBD1. Germline CDR1 is MNHEY and CDR2 is SVGAGI. The CDR3 totals 14 residues. Trimming cost V 6 bases and J 5 bases; bases outside gene matches: 8. The CDR3 region has the DNA TGTGCCAGCAGGACCAAGGGGGCGTTAGATACGCAGTATTTT. It codes for CASRTKGALDTQYF.

This clonotype occurred many times. V gene TRBV20-1 combines with J gene TRBJ1-5; D gene uncertain. This CDR3 region has 13 residues. Germline V gives CDR1 DFQATT, CDR2 SNEGSKA (reference sequence). Trimming removed 0 bases at V and 3 bases at J, with 6 bases between. Here the CDR3 DNA reads TGCAGTGCTAGAGACGACCCCAATCAGCCCCAGCATTTT. The encoded protein is CSARDDPNQPQHF.

In this sample, this clonotype turned up many times. V gene TRBV9 combines with J gene TRBJ2-5, with 11 positions matching TRBD2. Losses at the gene ends were 4 bases for V and 2 bases for J; bases not matched to a gene: 7. Per the germline V gene, CDR1 is SGDLS and CDR2 is YYNGEE. CDR3 size: 16 residues. This CDR3 reads CASSKTTSGVQETQYF. CDR3 DNA: TGTGCCAGCAGCAAGACGACTAGCGGGGTACAAGAGACCCAGTACTTC. The full variable domain, in which reference TRBV9 and TRBJ2-5 provide the parts outside the CDR3, is DSGVTQTPKHLITATGQRVTLRCSPRSGDLSVYWYQQSLDQGLQFLIQYYNGEERAKGNILERFSAQQFPDLHSELNLSSLELGDSALYFCASSKTTSGVQETQYFGPGTRLLVL.

This clonotype is medium-sized by share. The chain recombines TRBV7-2 with TRBJ2-1; 8 positions match TRBD2. The CDR3 spans 16 residues. The ends lost 1 base at V and 8 bases at J; junction bases unmatched: 10. Germline CDR1 and CDR2: SGHTA and FQGNSA. The CDR3 protein is CASSLVLAGLRDEQFF. DNA of the CDR3: TGTGCCAGCAGCTTAGTCTTAGCGGGGCTACGCGATGAGCAGTTCTTC.

This clonotype was detected many times. The chain recombines TRBV11-2 with TRBJ2-7; 7 positions match TRBD1. The V and J ends lost 1 base and 2 bases, in that order; junction bases with no gene match: 5. Germline V gives CDR1 SGHAT, CDR2 FQNNGV. The CDR3 loop spans 15 amino acids. The CDR3 is CASSLGTGRTYEQYF. The CDR3 nucleotides read TGTGCCAGCAGCTTAGGGACAGGTCGAACCTACGAGCAGTACTTC.